Reported below is one TCR beta chain. Its antigen is not known. The protocol was immunoSEQ multiplex PCR, while the TCRdb copy is restricted to in-frame clones and leaves out a portion. The table shows under 100,000 clones, with 85% to 95% occurring only once. This sample stems from a study of cytomegalovirus exposure and HLA in healthy donors. The study drew the donors from its approximately 120-subject validation cohort, separate from the roughly 670-subject first cohort. This CDR3 region has 13 residues. CDR1 and CDR2 from the germline V gene are MNHEY and SMNVEV (reference sequence). Deletions cut 5 bases from V and 5 bases from J, with 12 bases between. Overall study findings and caveats: Cytomegalovirus association was assigned to about 150 TCR beta chains.

The source material was PBMCs. The sequence was obtained from a woman aged 18-29 years in good health and CMV-seronegative. The gene calls are TRBV27 and TRBJ1-2, with TRBD1 as a possible D gene (5 bases). The CDR3 loop reads CASSPGRGYGYTF. DNA for the CDR3: TGTGCCAGCAGTCCTGGACGGGGGTATGGCTACACCTTC.